This T cell receptor beta chain appears in the sequencing data of a study of lymphopenia after photon versus proton radiotherapy. Notes on the study in general: Larger post-nadir TCR diversity loss correlated inversely with survival in deceased patients.

Data came from immunoSEQ multiplex PCR; TCRdb stores just in-frame clones and leaves some out. This sample yields fewer than 20,000 clones, of which more than 85% are seen a single time; about 9.1% belongs to the top ten. The CDR3 runs 13 residues. V was trimmed by 4 bases and J by 2 bases, leaving 11 bases between them. The germline CDR1 and CDR2 sequences are SQVTM and ANQGSEA. This clone was picked up a small number of times. What it recognizes is unknown. The chain combines TRBV29-1 with TRBJ1-1, with D perhaps matching TRBD1 (5 bases). This clonotype was obtained from a man between 65 and 85 years old with pancreatic cancer. The specimen comprised peripheral blood, sampled from a patient treated with proton-based radiotherapy. This chain's CDR3 is CSVGGRSNTEAFF. CDR3 nucleotide sequence: TGCAGCGTTGGGGGACGGAGCAACACTGAAGCTTTCTTT.